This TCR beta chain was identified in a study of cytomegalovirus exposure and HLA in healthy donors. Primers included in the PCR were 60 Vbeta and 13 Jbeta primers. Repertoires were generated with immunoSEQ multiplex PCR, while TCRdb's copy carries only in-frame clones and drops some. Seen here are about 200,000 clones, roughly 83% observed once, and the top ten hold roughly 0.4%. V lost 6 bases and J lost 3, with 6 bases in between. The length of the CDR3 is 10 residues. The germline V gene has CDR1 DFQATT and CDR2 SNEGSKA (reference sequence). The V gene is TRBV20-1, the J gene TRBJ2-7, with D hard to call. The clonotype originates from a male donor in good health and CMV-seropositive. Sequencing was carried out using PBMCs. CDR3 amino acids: CSATNYEQYF. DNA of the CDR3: TGCAGTGCCACAAACTACGAGCAGTACTTC.